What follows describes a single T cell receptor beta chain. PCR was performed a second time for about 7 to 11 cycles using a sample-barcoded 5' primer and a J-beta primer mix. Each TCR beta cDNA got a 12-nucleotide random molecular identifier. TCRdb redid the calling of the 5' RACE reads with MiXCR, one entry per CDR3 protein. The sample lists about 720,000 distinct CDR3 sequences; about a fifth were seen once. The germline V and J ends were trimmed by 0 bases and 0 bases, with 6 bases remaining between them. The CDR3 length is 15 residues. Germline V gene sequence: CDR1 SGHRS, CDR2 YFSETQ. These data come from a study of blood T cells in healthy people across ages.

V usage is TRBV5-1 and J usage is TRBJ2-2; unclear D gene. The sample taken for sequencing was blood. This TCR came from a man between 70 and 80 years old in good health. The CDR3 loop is CASSLGSPNTGELFF. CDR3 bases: TGCGCCAGCAGCTTGGGCAGCCCGAACACCGGGGAGCTGTTTTTT.